These 10 T cell receptor beta chains share one sample of origin, sequenced in a study of human T cells and chemical hapten exposure. TCRdb ran MiXCR on the RACE reads and lists one entry per CDR3 protein. The sample contains about 84,000 distinct CDR3 sequences, 10% of which appear only once. Stated time point: patch test 2, 6 weeks after DPC sensitization. Treatment specified: therapeutic diphenylcyclopropenone sensitization with weekly scalp DPC. The sequencing here drew on whole blood, taken in connection with sensitization to the hapten diphenylcyclopropenone (DPC). The source of these receptors is a young woman with alopecia areata. Some clones in this sample may be carry-over from other donors' samples.

The J gene is TRBJ1-2, the V gene TRBV28, with no clear D. Germline CDR1 reads MDHEN; CDR2 reads SYDVKM. V gave up 7 bases and J gave up 1 base, with 13 bases separating them. The CDR3 contains 14 residues. The DNA of the CDR3 is TGTGCCAGCACCCTTGGGCAGATTAACTATGGCTACACCTTC. Its protein product is CASTLGQINYGYTF.

This clonotype was seen many times. This CDR3 is CASRGQHSTDTQYF. The DNA for the CDR3 is TGTGCCAGTAGGGGACAGCACTCCACAGATACGCAGTATTTT. The chain employs TRBV19 and TRBJ2-3; TRBD1 aligns across 7 bases. Germline CDR1 and CDR2: LNHDA and SQIVND (reference sequence). Germline trimming cut 6 bases from V and 2 bases from J; bases unmatched to any gene: 5. This CDR3 region has 14 residues.

This rearrangement joins TRBV5-1 to TRBJ2-5; the D is unclear. In germline, CDR1 is SGHRS, CDR2 YFSETQ. The CDR3 covers 12 residues. Trimming left V 3 bases short and J 5 bases short, with 8 bases between. CDR3 protein: CASSSPKETQYF. The CDR3 DNA follows: TGCGCCAGCAGCTCCCCCAAGGAGACCCAGTACTTC.

As to this clonotype: It may be a read error: a sequence one base away is much more abundant. The chain is built from TRBV21-1 and TRBJ2-2; TRBD2 is the table's D call and was not checked against the DNA. TRBV21-1 is flagged as a pseudogene. The CDR3 is 14 residues long. CDR3 coding DNA: TGTGCCAGCTCCAGCGGGAGATGGACCGGGGAGCCGTTTTTT. Encoded protein: CASSSGRWTGEPFF.

This clonotype has a count of ten or more. The V gene is TRBV20-1, the J gene TRBJ1-6, with TRBD1 matching over 8 bases. The CDR3 is made up of 14 amino acids. CDR1 and CDR2 from the germline V gene are DFQATT and SNEGSKA (reference sequence). V shed 7 bases and J 8 bases; nucleotides not matched to a gene: 10. CDR3 bases: TGCAGTGTCTTGAACCGGGACAGGTATTCACCCCTCCACTTT. This sequence encodes CSVLNRDRYSPLHF.

This clonotype has a count of ten or more. The V gene is TRBV5-4, the J gene TRBJ2-7; TRBD2 matches at 7 bases. V was clipped by 0 bases and J by 5 bases; unmatched bases: 11. The V gene's germline CDR1 is SGHNT and CDR2 YYREEE (reference sequence). The CDR3 is 16 residues long. This chain's CDR3 is CASSLAAGLAVNEQYF. The CDR3 coding sequence is TGTGCCAGCAGCTTGGCGGCCGGTCTAGCGGTTAACGAGCAGTACTTC.

This clonotype showed up many times. The V call is TRBV29-1, the J call TRBJ1-2; tentative D call: TRBD1 (6 bases). CDR1 is SQVTM, CDR2 ANQGSEA, per germline. V was shortened by 7 bases and J by 4 bases, with 16 bases between the two germline ends. CDR3 size: 13 residues. DNA of the CDR3: TGCAGCGCAACGCCCCCAGGGGTCTATGGCTACACCTTC. Translation gives CSATPPGVYGYTF.

In this sample, this clonotype turned up many times. The J gene is TRBJ2-1, the V gene TRBV1; the tabulated D call, TRBD2, remains unverified against the DNA. TRBV1 is reported as a pseudogene. The CDR3 is made up of 17 amino acids. The CDR3 sequence: CTSSHWERGGKHNEQFF. DNA of the CDR3: TGCACCAGCAGCCACTGGGAGCGGGGGGGGAAACACAATGAGCAGTTCTTC.

Many counts were recorded for this clonotype. CDR3 amino acids: CASSSGRLETQYF. The CDR3 region has the DNA TGTGCCAGCAGCTCGGGTCGGCTCGAGACCCAGTACTTC. The V and J genes are TRBV12-3 or TRBV12-4 and TRBJ2-5; no firm D call. Trimming took 6 bases from V and 5 from J, leaving 13 bases between them. This CDR3 comprises 13 residues.

This clonotype was seen ten or more times. The chain carries TRBV18 and TRBJ1-5; a weak D match, TRBD1 (6 bases). Trimming cost V 0 bases and J 5 bases, with 11 bases left between them. CDR1 KGHSH and CDR2 LQKENI come from the germline V gene. The CDR3 extends over 15 amino acids. This chain's CDR3 is CASSPPGRGDQPQHF. The CDR3 DNA is TGTGCCAGCTCACCACCGGGGAGGGGGGATCAGCCCCAGCATTTT.